The 5 T cell receptor beta chains reported below all come from one sample, sequenced in a study of blood T cells in healthy people across ages. Alongside a J-beta primer mix, a sample-barcoded 5' primer served in a second PCR lasting about 6 to 11 cycles. TCRdb passed the 5' RACE reads through MiXCR, listing each CDR3 protein once. The sample yields about 1,400,000 distinct CDR3 sequences, approximately 60% seen once. The material sequenced was blood. These receptors were taken from a man in his late teens or twenties in good health.

The chain employs TRBV29-1 and TRBJ2-1, with a weak D call TRBD2 (6 bases). This CDR3 spans 15 amino acids. Per germline, CDR1 SQVTM and CDR2 ANQGSEA. V was clipped by 6 bases and J by 6 bases, with 21 bases between them. The CDR3: CSVNGGPGNFNEQFF. The CDR3, as DNA: TGCAGCGTCAACGGGGGACCGGGAAACTTCAATGAGCAGTTCTTC.

This clonotype has only a few counts. The rearrangement links TRBV29-1 to TRBJ2-1; 8 nucleotides align to TRBD1. The ends lost 6 bases at V and 8 bases at J; junction bases unmatched: 12. Germline CDR1 is SQVTM and CDR2 is ANQGSEA. The CDR3 length is 14 residues. The CDR3 here is CSVEMDRAEYEQFF. The DNA for the CDR3 is TGCAGCGTGGAAATGGACAGGGCCGAATATGAGCAGTTCTTC.

This chain uses TRBV5-1 with TRBJ1-2, with a weak D call TRBD1 (5 bases). Per the germline V gene, CDR1 is SGHRS and CDR2 is YFSETQ. V was trimmed by 0 bases and J by 8 bases, leaving 11 bases between them. The CDR3 length is 13 residues. The CDR3 region has the DNA TGCGCCAGCAGCTTGGGGGGGTCATCCGGCTACACCTTC. Protein: CASSLGGSSGYTF.

The chain employs TRBV4-1 and TRBJ2-2; D is uncertain. The V end was cut by 7 bases, the J end by 4 bases, with 22 bases between. The germline CDR1 and CDR2 sequences are MGHRA and YSYEKL. CDR3 size: 17 residues. CDR3 residues: CASMASYLGVGTGELFF. The CDR3 DNA follows: TGCGCCAGCATGGCATCGTACCTTGGAGTGGGCACCGGGGAGCTGTTTTTT.

This clonotype has just a few counts. The chain has TRBV7-2 and TRBJ2-3; 7 nucleotides match TRBD2. Germline CDR1 and CDR2: SGHTA and FQGNSA. The V segment lost 2 bases and the J segment 0 bases; nucleotides outside the gene matches: 8. CDR3 length: 17 residues. CDR3 residues: CASSLRASGTSTDTQYF. The CDR3 DNA follows: TGTGCCAGCAGCTTAAGGGCTAGCGGAACTAGCACAGATACGCAGTATTTT.